The 5 T cell receptor beta chains below come from one sample, sequenced in a study of shared T cell receptors in the human thymus. Libraries were prepared by immunoSEQ multiplex PCR; TCRdb keeps only in-frame clonotypes and omits some of them. The sample has approximately 580,000 clones, roughly 74% seen once; the top ten hold 0.013%. These data also featured in a second study, about human thymus T cells.

The sequencing sample was made of thymocytes. All receptors derive from a boy in the first two years of life with a congenital heart defect.

This clone was recorded a few times. The CDR3 DNA sequence: TGTGCCAGCAGTTCCGCCCCGACAGGGCTAGACACCATATATTTT. Translated, it gives CASSSAPTGLDTIYF. The rearrangement uses TRBV28 and TRBJ1-3; TRBD1 agrees at 7 bases. The J segment lost 8 bases and the V segment lost 4 bases, leaving 11 bases of the junction unmatched. Looked up from germline, CDR1 is MDHEN and CDR2 is SYDVKM. There are 15 residues in the CDR3.

The chain employs TRBV27 and TRBJ1-2; D remains unclear. V dropped 6 bases and J dropped 4 bases, with 18 bases sitting between them. Germline values: CDR1 MNHEY, CDR2 SMNVEV (reference sequence). The CDR3 extends over 15 amino acids. The CDR3 region has the DNA TGTGCCAGCAGACCTTTTCAGGTGGAGGGCTATGGCTACACCTTC. It encodes CASRPFQVEGYGYTF.

V usage is TRBV5-1 and J usage is TRBJ2-7, with D possibly TRBD1 on 8 matching bases. The germline CDR1 and CDR2 sequences are SGHRS and YFSETQ. The V gene lost 4 bases and the J gene lost 3 bases, with 20 bases spanning the gap. This CDR3 region has 16 residues. This CDR3 is CASSLLGQGLFYEQYF. The CDR3 DNA reads TGCGCCAGCAGCCTCCTAGGACAGGGACTATTCTACGAGCAGTACTTC.

The chain recombines TRBV25-1 with TRBJ2-5, with TRBD2 as a possible D gene (7 bases). Germline values: CDR1 MGHDK, CDR2 SYGVNS. The CDR3 is made up of 14 amino acids. V shed 7 bases and J shed 8 bases, with 20 bases lying between them. The CDR3 nucleotides read TGTGCCAGCAAGGGGGGGGGAGGGAGTGACACCCAGTACTTC. Translated: CASKGGGGSDTQYF.

This rearrangement joins TRBV12-5 to TRBJ2-2; TRBD2 might be the D (6 bases). Germline CDR1 reads LGHNT; CDR2 reads FRNRAP. The CDR3 covers 13 residues. V was pared by 6 bases and J by 5 bases, with 10 bases between. The CDR3 region has the DNA TGTGCTAGTGGCTCACGGGGGACCGGGGAGCTGTTTTTT. This encodes CASGSRGTGELFF.